These T cell receptor beta chains were read from a single sample in a study of cytomegalovirus exposure and HLA in healthy donors. Using immunoSEQ multiplex PCR, the repertoire was profiled, and TCRdb retains in-frame clones only, with some absent. Of fewer than 100,000 clones in the sample, around 94% were seen once. The material sequenced was PBMCs. These receptors came from a woman aged 18 to 35 in good health and CMV-seropositive. Each CDR3 is given with its conserved first and last residue. The D gene is left open where the match is weak. A row's size may be missing; if present it is once, few, many or a size class.

d_call: TRBD2
v_call: TRBV9
j_call: TRBJ2-7
clone_size: .
cdr3_nt: TGTGCCAGCAGCGCGCGGGAGATACCCACCTACGAGCAGTACTTC
cdr3_aa: CASSAREIPTYEQYF

d_call: .
v_call: TRBV5-1
j_call: TRBJ2-5
clone_size: .
cdr3_nt: TGCGCCAGCAGCTTGGAGTGGACGGGGGAAGAGACCCAGTACTTC
cdr3_aa: CASSLEWTGEETQYF

d_call: .
v_call: TRBV7-9
j_call: TRBJ2-1
clone_size: .
cdr3_nt: TGTGCCAGCACCGAGGGGGCCGCGGGGTCCTACAATGAGCAGTTCTTC
cdr3_aa: CASTEGAAGSYNEQFF

d_call: .
v_call: TRBV7-3
j_call: TRBJ2-2
clone_size: .
cdr3_nt: TGTGCCAGCAGCTTCAACGGAGACGGGGAGCTGTTTTTT
cdr3_aa: CASSFNGDGELFF

d_call: TRBD2
v_call: TRBV5-6
j_call: TRBJ2-7
clone_size: .
cdr3_nt: TGTGCCAGCACTTGGGAGCGGGGGGGAAAGTACGAGCAGTACTTC
cdr3_aa: CASTWERGGKYEQYF

d_call: TRBD2
v_call: TRBV4-2
j_call: TRBJ2-1
clone_size: .
cdr3_nt: TGTGCCAGCAGCCAAGGCCTAGCGGGGGACTACAATGAGCAGTTCTTC
cdr3_aa: CASSQGLAGDYNEQFF

d_call: .
v_call: TRBV28
j_call: TRBJ2-3
clone_size: .
cdr3_nt: TGTGCCAGCACACAGGAGGGAGATACGCAGTATTTT
cdr3_aa: CASTQEGDTQYF

d_call: .
v_call: TRBV5-1
j_call: TRBJ1-1
clone_size: once
cdr3_nt: TGCGCCAGCAGCTTGAGTAGCGAAGAAGCTTTCTTT
cdr3_aa: CASSLSSEEAFF

d_call: TRBD2
v_call: TRBV9
j_call: TRBJ2-1
clone_size: once
cdr3_nt: TGTGCCAGCAGCGTAGCGGGAGCGGGAGGCGCTACGGGTAATGAGCAGTTCTTC
cdr3_aa: CASSVAGAGGATGNEQFF

d_call: TRBD1
v_call: TRBV19
j_call: TRBJ2-2
clone_size: .
cdr3_nt: TGTGCCAGTAGCGGGTTGTCCGCAGGGGGCCCCGCCGGGGAGCTGTTTTTT
cdr3_aa: CASSGLSAGGPAGELFF

d_call: .
v_call: TRBV6-6
j_call: TRBJ2-1
clone_size: .
cdr3_nt: TGTGCCAGCAGTACAAACTACAATGAGCAGTTCTTC
cdr3_aa: CASSTNYNEQFF

d_call: .
v_call: TRBV5-1
j_call: TRBJ2-1
clone_size: .
cdr3_nt: TGCGCCAGCAGCGGGCAGGGTACCTACAATGAGCAGTTCTTC
cdr3_aa: CASSGQGTYNEQFF

d_call: .
v_call: TRBV7-2
j_call: TRBJ1-2
clone_size: .
cdr3_nt: TGTGCCAGCAGCTTGGGGGTGCGGGGGGATGGCTACACCTTC
cdr3_aa: CASSLGVRGDGYTF

d_call: .
v_call: TRBV9
j_call: TRBJ1-1
clone_size: .
cdr3_nt: TGTGCCAGCAGCGGAGGGGGGGAGAACACTGAAGCTTTCTTT
cdr3_aa: CASSGGGENTEAFF

d_call: .
v_call: TRBV27
j_call: TRBJ1-4
clone_size: .
cdr3_nt: TGTGCCAGCAGTTCGCTCAGAGCCAACCTGCAGGGTGAAAAACTGTTTTTT
cdr3_aa: CASSSLRANLQGEKLFF

d_call: .
v_call: TRBV4-3
j_call: TRBJ2-3
clone_size: .
cdr3_nt: TGCGCCAGCAGCCAAGAGAGGACGTATGGGGGCCCAGATACGCAGTATTTT
cdr3_aa: CASSQERTYGGPDTQYF

d_call: .
v_call: TRBV4-1
j_call: TRBJ1-5
clone_size: .
cdr3_nt: TGCGCCAGCAGCCAAGATCCCACAGAATATCAGCCCCAGCATTTT
cdr3_aa: CASSQDPTEYQPQHF

d_call: TRBD1
v_call: TRBV6-1
j_call: TRBJ2-7
clone_size: .
cdr3_nt: TGTGCCACAGTACCGGACAGGGGAACCTACGAGCAGTACTTC
cdr3_aa: CATVPDRGTYEQYF

d_call: TRBD2
v_call: TRBV5-1
j_call: TRBJ2-7
clone_size: .
cdr3_nt: TGCGCCAGCACGAACCTAGCGGGGGGTTACGAGCAGTACTTC
cdr3_aa: CASTNLAGGYEQYF

d_call: .
v_call: TRBV5-6
j_call: TRBJ2-7
clone_size: .
cdr3_nt: TGTGCCAGCAGCCTGTCCGGACAGACAACCTACGAGCAGTACTTC
cdr3_aa: CASSLSGQTTYEQYF

d_call: .
v_call: TRBV9
j_call: TRBJ1-1
clone_size: .
cdr3_nt: TGTGCCAGCAGCGTAGCAGTGGTGAACACTGAAGCTTTCTTT
cdr3_aa: CASSVAVVNTEAFF

d_call: TRBD2
v_call: TRBV28
j_call: TRBJ2-7
clone_size: .
cdr3_nt: TGTGCCAGCAGTGACCCCTACTCACTAGCGGGACCGACCTACGAGCAGTACTTC
cdr3_aa: CASSDPYSLAGPTYEQYF

d_call: .
v_call: TRBV5-4
j_call: TRBJ1-2
clone_size: .
cdr3_nt: TGTGCCAGCAGCTTGGCCCCTGGCAGGGTGGACCCTAACTATGGCTACACCTTC
cdr3_aa: CASSLAPGRVDPNYGYTF

d_call: TRBD1
v_call: TRBV4-2
j_call: TRBJ1-1
clone_size: once
cdr3_nt: TGTGCCAGCAGCCATTACAAAACAGGGGATGGCGGCACTGAAGCTTTCTTT
cdr3_aa: CASSHYKTGDGGTEAFF

d_call: .
v_call: TRBV27
j_call: TRBJ2-7
clone_size: .
cdr3_nt: TGTGCCAGCAGTTTCCCCGGACAGTTCGTTAACGAGCAGTACTTC
cdr3_aa: CASSFPGQFVNEQYF

d_call: TRBD1
v_call: TRBV5-1
j_call: TRBJ2-3
clone_size: .
cdr3_nt: TGCGCCAGCAGCGGGACAGGGGTAACAGATACGCAGTATTTT
cdr3_aa: CASSGTGVTDTQYF

d_call: TRBD2
v_call: TRBV2
j_call: TRBJ2-6
clone_size: .
cdr3_nt: TGTGCCGCTAGTAGGGAGGGCCTGTCCGGGGCCAACGTCCTGACTTTC
cdr3_aa: CAASREGLSGANVLTF

d_call: .
v_call: TRBV4-3
j_call: TRBJ2-3
clone_size: .
cdr3_nt: TGCGCCAGCAGCCAAGGGAGTGGCTCAGATACGCAGTATTTT
cdr3_aa: CASSQGSGSDTQYF

d_call: TRBD2
v_call: TRBV10-3
j_call: TRBJ2-2
clone_size: .
cdr3_nt: TGTGCCATCAGTACTACATTAGCGGGAGGTCGGGAGCTGTTTTTT
cdr3_aa: CAISTTLAGGRELFF